This T cell receptor beta chain was sequenced in a study of Graves' ophthalmopathy and Graves' hyperthyroidism. Germline V gives CDR1 LNHDA, CDR2 SQIVND (reference sequence). This CDR3 is built from 14 residues. V was clipped by 5 bases and J by 6 bases; unmatched bases: 7. The sample holds many counts of this clonotype. The authors isolated PBMCs from 10 ml of fresh peripheral blood. Transcripts of RNA were the source for amplifying TCR beta CDR3 regions. After a first-round RT-PCR with HTBI primers, a second-round multiplex PCR was run. TCRdb processed the multiplex PCR reads anew with MiXCR; each CDR3 protein has one entry. The repertoire includes 340,000 or so distinct CDR3 sequences, about 17% of them detected once, and 9% to 15% sits in the top ten.

The rearrangement uses TRBV19 and TRBJ1-1, with 9 bases that match TRBD1. The source is an adult man with Graves' ophthalmopathy. Sample: peripheral blood. In DNA form, the CDR3 reads TGTGCCAGTAGTCCACAGGGGGCCGGCGCTGAAGCTTTCTTT. It yields the protein CASSPQGAGAEAFF.